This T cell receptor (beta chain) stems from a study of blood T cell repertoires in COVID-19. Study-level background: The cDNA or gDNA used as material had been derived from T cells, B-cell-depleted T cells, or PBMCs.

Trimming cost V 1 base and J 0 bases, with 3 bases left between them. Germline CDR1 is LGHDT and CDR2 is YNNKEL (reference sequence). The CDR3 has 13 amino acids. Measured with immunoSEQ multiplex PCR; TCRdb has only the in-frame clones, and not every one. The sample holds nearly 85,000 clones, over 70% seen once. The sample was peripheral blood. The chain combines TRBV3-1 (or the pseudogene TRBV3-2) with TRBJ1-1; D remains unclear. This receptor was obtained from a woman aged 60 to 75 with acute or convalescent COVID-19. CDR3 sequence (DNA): TGTGCCAGCAGCCAAGTAGTGAACACTGAAGCTTTCTTT. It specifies CASSQVVNTEAFF.